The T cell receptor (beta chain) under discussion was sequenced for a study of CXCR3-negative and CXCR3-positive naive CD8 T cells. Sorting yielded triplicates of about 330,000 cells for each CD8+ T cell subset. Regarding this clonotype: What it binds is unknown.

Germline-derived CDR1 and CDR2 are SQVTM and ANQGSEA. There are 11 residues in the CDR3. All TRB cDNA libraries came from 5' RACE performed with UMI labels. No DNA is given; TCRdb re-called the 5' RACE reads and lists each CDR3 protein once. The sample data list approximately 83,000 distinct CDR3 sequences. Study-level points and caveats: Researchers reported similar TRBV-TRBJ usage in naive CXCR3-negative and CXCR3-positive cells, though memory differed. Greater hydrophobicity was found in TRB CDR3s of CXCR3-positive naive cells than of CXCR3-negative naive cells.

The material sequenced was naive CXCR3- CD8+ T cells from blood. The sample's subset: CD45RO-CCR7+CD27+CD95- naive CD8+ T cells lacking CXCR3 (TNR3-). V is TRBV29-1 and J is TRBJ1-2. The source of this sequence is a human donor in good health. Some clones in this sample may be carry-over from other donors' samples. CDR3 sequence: CSHPHGFGYTF.